This T cell receptor beta chain was documented in a study of chemoradiotherapy in HPV16-positive cancers. The germline V and J ends were trimmed by 1 base and 5 bases, with 15 bases remaining between them. This CDR3 contains 16 residues. Germline values: CDR1 LGHNA, CDR2 YSLEER. Method: immunoSEQ multiplex PCR; TCRdb's copy keeps in-frame clones and lacks some. Of 30,000 to 35,000 clones listed, around 80% are singletons. This receptor was taken from a human donor with HPV-associated anogenital cancer. This sequence joins TRBV4-3 and TRBJ1-5; a weak D match, TRBD1 (5 bases). This specimen was blood, taken from a patient who underwent chemoradiotherapy. CDR3 residues: CASSQGLGGIDQPQHF. In DNA form, the CDR3 reads TGCGCCAGCAGCCAAGGATTGGGGGGGATCGATCAGCCCCAGCATTTT.